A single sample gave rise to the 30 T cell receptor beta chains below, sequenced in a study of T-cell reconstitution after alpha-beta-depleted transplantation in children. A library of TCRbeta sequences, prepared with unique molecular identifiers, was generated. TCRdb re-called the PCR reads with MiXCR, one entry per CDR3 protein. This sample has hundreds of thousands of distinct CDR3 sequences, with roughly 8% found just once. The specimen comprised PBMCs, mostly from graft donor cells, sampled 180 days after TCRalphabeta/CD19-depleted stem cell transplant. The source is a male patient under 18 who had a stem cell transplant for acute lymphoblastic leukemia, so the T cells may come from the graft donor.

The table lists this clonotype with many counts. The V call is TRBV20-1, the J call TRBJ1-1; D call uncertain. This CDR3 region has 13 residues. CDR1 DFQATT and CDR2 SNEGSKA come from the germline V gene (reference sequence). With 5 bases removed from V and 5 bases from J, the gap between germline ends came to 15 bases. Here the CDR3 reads CSAWREVKTEAFF. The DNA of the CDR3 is TGCAGTGCTTGGCGGGAGGTTAAGACTGAAGCTTTCTTT.

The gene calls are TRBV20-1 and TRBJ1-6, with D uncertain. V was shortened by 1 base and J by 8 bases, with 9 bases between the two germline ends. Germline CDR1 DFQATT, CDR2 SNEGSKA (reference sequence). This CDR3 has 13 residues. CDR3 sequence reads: CSARGSSDSPLHF. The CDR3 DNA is TGCAGTGCTAGAGGCAGTTCGGATTCACCCCTCCACTTT.

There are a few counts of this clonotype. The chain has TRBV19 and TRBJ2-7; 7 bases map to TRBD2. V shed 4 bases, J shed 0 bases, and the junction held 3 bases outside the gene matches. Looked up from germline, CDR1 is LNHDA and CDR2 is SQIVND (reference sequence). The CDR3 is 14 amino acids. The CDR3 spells CASSRGDYSYEQYF. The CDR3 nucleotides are TGTGCCAGTAGTAGAGGGGACTACTCCTACGAGCAGTACTTC. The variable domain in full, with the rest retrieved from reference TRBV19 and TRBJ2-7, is DGGITQSPKYLFRKEGQNVTLSCEQNLNHDAMYWYRQDPGQGLRLIYYSQIVNDFQKGDIAEGYSVSREKKESFPLTVTSAQKNPTAFYLCASSRGDYSYEQYFGPGTRLTVT.

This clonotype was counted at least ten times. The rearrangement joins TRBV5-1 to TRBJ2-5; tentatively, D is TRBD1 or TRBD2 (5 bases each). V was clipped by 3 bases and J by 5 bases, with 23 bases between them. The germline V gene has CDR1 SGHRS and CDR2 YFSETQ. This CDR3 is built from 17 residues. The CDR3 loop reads CASSSLSRDAFRETQYF. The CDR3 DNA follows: TGCGCCAGCAGCTCCCTGTCCCGGGACGCCTTTAGGGAGACCCAGTACTTC.

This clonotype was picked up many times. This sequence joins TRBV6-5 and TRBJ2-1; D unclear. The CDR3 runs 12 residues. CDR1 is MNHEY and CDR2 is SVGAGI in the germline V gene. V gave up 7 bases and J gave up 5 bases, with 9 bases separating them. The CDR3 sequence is CASTSYHNEQFF. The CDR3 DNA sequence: TGTGCCAGCACCTCTTACCACAATGAGCAGTTCTTC.

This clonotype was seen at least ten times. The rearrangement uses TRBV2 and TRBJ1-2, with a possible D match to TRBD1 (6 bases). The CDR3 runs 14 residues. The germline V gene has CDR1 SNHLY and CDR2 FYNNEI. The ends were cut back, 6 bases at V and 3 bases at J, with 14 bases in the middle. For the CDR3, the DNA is TGTGCCAGCAGCACAGGGACTCGGTACTATGGCTACACCTTC. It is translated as CASSTGTRYYGYTF.

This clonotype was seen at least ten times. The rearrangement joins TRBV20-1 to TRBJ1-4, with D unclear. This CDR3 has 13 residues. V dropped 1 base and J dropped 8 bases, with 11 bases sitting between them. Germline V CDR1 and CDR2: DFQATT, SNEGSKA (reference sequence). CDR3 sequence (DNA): TGCAGTGCTAGAGGACCCGGCGGGGAAAAACTGTTTTTT. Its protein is CSARGPGGEKLFF.

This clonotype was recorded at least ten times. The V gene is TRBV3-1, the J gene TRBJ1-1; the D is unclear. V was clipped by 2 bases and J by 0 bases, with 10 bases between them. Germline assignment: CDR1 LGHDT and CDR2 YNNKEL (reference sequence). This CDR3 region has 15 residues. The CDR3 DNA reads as TGTGCCAGCAGCCAACTGACACTTATGAACACTGAAGCTTTCTTT. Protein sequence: CASSQLTLMNTEAFF.

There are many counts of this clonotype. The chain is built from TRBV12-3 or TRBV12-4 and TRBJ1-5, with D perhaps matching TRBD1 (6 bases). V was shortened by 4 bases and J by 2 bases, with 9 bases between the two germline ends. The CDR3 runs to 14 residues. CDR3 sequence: CASSWSGGNQPQHF. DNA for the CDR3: TGTGCCAGCAGTTGGTCAGGGGGCAATCAGCCCCAGCATTTT.

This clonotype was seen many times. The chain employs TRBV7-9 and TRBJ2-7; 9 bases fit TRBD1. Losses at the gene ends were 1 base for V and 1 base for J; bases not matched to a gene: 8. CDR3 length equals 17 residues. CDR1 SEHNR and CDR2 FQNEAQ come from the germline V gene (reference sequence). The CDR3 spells CASSLVGAGTGSYEQYF. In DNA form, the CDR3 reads TGTGCCAGCAGCTTAGTAGGGGCCGGGACAGGGTCCTACGAGCAGTACTTC.

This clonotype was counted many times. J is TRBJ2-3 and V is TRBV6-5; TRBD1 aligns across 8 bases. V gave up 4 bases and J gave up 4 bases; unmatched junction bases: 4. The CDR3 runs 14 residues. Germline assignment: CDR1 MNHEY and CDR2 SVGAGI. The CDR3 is CASSWTGSSDTQYF. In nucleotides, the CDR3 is TGTGCCAGCAGTTGGACAGGGAGTTCAGATACGCAGTATTTT.

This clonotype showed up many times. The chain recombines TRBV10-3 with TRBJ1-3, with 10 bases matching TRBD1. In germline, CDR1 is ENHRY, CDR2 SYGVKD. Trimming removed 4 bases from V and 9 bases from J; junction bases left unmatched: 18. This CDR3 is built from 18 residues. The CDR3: CAISVIFSLGQGRPTIYF. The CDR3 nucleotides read TGTGCCATCAGTGTAATCTTTTCGTTGGGACAGGGGAGGCCCACCATATATTTT.

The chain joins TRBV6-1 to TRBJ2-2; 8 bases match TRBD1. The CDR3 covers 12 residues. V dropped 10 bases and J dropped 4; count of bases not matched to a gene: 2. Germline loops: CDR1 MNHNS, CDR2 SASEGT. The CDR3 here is CATDRGTGELFF. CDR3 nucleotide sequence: TGTGCCACCGACAGGGGCACCGGGGAGCTGTTTTTT.

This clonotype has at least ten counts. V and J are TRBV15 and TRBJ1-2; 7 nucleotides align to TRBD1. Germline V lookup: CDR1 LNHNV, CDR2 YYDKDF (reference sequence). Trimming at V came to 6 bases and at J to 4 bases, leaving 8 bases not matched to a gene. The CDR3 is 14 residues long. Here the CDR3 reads CATSPTGSLYGYTF. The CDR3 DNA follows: TGTGCCACCAGTCCGACAGGGTCCCTCTATGGCTACACCTTC. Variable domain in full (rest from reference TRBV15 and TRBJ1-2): DAMVIQNPRYQVTQFGKPVTLSCSQTLNHNVMYWYQQKSSQAPKLLFHYYDKDFNNEADTPDNFQSRRPNTSFCFLDIRSPGLGDTAMYLCATSPTGSLYGYTFGSGTRLTVV.

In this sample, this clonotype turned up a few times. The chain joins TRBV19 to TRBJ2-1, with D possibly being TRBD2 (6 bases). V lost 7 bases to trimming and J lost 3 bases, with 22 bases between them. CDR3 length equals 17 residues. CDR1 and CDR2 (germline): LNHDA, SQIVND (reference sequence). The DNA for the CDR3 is TGTGCCAGTACCCCCAGGAGCGGGTCAGGGCTCTACAATGAGCAGTTCTTC. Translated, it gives CASTPRSGSGLYNEQFF.

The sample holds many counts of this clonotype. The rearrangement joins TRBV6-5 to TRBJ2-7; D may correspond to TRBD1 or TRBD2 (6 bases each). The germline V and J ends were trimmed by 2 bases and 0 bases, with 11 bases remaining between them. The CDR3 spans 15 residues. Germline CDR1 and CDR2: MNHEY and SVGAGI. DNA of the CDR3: TGTGCCAGCAGTTACGGAGGGGGGCACTCCTACGAGCAGTACTTC. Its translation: CASSYGGGHSYEQYF.

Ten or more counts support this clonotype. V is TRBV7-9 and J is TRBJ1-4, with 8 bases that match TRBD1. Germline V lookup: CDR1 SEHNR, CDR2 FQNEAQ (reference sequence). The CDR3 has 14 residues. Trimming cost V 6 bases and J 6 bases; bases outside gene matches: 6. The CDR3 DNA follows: TGTGCCAGCAGACCCCAGGGGGCGGATGAAAAACTGTTTTTT. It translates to CASRPQGADEKLFF.

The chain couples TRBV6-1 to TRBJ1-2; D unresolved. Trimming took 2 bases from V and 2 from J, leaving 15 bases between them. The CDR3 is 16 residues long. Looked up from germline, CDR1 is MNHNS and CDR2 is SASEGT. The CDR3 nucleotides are TGTGCCAGCAGTGAAAGGCAGGCCCCGTCCAACTATGGCTACACCTTC. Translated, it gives CASSERQAPSNYGYTF.

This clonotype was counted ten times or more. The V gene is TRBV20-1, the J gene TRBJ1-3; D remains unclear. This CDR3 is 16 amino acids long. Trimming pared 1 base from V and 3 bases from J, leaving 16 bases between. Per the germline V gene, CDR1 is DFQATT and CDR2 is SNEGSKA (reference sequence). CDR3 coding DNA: TGCAGTGCTAGAGGCCGGTCGGCAAGCTATGGAAACACCATATATTTT. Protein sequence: CSARGRSASYGNTIYF.

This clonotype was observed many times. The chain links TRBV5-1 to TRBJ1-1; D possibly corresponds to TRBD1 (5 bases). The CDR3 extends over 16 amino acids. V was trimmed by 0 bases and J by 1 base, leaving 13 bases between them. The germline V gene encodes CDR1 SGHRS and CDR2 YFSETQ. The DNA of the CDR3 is TGCGCCAGCAGCTTGGCCCTGGGGGTGGCGAACACTGAAGCTTTCTTT. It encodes CASSLALGVANTEAFF.

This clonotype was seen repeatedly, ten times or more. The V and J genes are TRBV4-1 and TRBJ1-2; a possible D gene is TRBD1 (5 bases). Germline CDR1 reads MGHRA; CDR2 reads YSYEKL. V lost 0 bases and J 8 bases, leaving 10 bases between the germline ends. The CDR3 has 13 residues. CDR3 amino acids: CASSQEQGGGYTF. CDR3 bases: TGCGCCAGCAGCCAAGAGCAGGGTGGAGGCTACACCTTC.

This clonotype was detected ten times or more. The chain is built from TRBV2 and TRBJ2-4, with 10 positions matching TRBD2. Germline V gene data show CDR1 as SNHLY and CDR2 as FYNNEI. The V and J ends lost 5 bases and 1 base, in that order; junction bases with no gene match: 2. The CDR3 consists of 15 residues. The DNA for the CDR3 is TGTGCCAGCAGTTTTAGCGGGGGGGCCAAAAACATTCAGTACTTC. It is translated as CASSFSGGAKNIQYF.

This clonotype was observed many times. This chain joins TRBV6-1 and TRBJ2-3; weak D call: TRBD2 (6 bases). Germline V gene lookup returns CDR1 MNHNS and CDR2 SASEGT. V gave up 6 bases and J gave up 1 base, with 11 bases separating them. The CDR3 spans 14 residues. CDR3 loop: CASREGTRTDTQYF. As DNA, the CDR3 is TGTGCCAGCAGAGAGGGGACTCGCACAGATACGCAGTATTTT.

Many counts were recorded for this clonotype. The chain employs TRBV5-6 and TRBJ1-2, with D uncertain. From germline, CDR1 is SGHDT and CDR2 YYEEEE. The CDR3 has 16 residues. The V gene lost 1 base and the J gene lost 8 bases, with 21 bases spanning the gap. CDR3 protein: CASSLLGDSVSEGYTF. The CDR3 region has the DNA TGTGCCAGCAGCTTGTTGGGCGACTCTGTATCGGAAGGCTACACCTTC.

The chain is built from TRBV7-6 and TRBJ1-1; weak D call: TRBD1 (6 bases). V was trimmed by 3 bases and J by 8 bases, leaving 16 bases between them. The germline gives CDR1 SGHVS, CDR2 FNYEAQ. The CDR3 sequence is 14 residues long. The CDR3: CASSLGGALDEAFF. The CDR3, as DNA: TGTGCCAGCAGCTTGGGGGGGGCTCTGGACGAAGCTTTCTTT.

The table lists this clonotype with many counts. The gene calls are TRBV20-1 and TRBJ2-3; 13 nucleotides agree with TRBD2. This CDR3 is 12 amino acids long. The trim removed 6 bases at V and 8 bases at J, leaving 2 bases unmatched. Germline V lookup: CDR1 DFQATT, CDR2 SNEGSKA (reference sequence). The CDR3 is CSARTSGGTQYF. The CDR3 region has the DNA TGCAGTGCCCGGACTAGCGGGGGTACGCAGTATTTT.

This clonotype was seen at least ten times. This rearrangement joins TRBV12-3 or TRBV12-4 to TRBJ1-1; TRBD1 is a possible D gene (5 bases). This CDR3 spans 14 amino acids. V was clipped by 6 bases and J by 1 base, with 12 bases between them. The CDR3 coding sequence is TGTGCCAGCAGCCAGGTTCAGGGGAACACTGAAGCTTTCTTT. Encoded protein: CASSQVQGNTEAFF.

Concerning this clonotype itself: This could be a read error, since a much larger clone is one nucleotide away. The CDR3 DNA sequence: TGCGCCAGCAGCCACCATACCGGGACAGGTCCTTGCAATGAGCAGTTCTTC. Its translation: CASSHHTGTGPCNEQFF. The J gene is TRBJ2-1, the V gene TRBV4-1; 8 positions match TRBD1. V lost 3 bases, J lost 6 bases, and 13 bases stayed unmatched. The CDR3 loop spans 17 amino acids. Germline values: CDR1 MGHRA, CDR2 YSYEKL.

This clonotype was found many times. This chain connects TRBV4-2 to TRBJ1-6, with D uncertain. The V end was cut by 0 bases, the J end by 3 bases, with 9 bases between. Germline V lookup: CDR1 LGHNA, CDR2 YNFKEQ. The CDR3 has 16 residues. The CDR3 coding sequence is TGTGCCAGCAGCCAAGACCGACGGGTCTATAATTCACCCCTCCACTTT. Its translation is CASSQDRRVYNSPLHF.

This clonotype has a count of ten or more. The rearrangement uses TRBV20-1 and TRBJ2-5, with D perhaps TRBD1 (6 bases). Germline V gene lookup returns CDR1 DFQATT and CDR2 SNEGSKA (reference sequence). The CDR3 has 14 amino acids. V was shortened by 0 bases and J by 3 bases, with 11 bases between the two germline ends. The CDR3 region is CSARDRAGEETQYF. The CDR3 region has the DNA TGCAGTGCTAGAGATCGGGCAGGGGAAGAGACCCAGTACTTC.